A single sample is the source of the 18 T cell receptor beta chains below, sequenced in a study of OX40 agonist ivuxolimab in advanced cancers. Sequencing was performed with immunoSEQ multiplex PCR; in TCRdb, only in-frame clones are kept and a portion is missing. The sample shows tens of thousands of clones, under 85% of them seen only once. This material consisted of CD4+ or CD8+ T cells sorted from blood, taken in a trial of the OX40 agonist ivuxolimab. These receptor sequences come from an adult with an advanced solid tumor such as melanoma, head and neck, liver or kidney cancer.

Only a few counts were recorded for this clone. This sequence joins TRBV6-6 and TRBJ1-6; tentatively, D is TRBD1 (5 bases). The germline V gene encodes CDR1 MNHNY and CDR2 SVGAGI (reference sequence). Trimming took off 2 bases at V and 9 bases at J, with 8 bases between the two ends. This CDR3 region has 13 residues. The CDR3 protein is CASSYPGSSPLHF. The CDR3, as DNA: TGTGCCAGCAGTTACCCAGGGAGTTCACCCCTCCACTTT.

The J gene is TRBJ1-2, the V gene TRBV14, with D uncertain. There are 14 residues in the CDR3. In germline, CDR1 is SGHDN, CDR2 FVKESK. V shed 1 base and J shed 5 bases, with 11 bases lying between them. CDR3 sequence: CASSQGPGSYGYTF. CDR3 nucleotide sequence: TGTGCCAGCAGCCAAGGACCCGGCAGTTATGGCTACACCTTC.

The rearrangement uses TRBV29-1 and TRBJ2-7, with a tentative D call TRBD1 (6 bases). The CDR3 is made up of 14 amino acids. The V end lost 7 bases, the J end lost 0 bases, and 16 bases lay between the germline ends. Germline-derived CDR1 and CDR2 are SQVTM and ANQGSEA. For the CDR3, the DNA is TGCAGCGCGAAGCCAGGGGCACTCTCCTACGAGCAGTACTTC. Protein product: CSAKPGALSYEQYF.

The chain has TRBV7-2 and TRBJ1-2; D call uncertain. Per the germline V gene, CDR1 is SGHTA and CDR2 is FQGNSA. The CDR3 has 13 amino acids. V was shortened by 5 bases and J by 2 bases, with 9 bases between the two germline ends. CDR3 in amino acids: CASSLDENYGYTF. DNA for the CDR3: TGTGCCAGCAGCCTGGACGAAAACTATGGCTACACCTTC.

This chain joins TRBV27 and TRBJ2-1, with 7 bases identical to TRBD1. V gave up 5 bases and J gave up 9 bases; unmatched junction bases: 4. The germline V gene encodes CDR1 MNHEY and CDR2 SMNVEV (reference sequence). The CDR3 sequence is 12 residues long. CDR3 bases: TGTGCCAGCAGTACCGGACAGGCTGAGCAGTTCTTC. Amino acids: CASSTGQAEQFF.

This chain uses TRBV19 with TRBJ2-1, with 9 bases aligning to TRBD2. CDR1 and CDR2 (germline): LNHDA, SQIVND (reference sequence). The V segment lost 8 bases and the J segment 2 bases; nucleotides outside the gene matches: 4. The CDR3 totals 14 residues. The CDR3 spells CASSSGGPYNEQFF. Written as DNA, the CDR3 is TGTGCCAGTTCAAGCGGGGGGCCCTACAATGAGCAGTTCTTC.

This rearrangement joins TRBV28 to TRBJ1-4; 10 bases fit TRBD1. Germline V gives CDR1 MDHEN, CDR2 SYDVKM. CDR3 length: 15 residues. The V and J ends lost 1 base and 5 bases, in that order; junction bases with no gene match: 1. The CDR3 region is CASSLLGQGNEKLFF. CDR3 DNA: TGTGCCAGCAGTTTATTGGGACAGGGGAATGAAAAACTGTTTTTT.

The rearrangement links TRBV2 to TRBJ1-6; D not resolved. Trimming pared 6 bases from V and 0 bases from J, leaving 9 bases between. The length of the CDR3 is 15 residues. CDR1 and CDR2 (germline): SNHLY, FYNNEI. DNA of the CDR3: TGTGCCAGCAGGCGGGCGAGCTCCTATAATTCACCCCTCCACTTT. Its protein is CASRRASSYNSPLHF.

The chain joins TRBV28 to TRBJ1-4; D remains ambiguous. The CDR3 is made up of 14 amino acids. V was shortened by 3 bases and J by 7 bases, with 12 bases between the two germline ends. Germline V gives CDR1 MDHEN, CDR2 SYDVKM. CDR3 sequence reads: CASSLMGFSEKLFF. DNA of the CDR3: TGTGCCAGCAGTTTGATGGGTTTCAGTGAAAAACTGTTTTTT.

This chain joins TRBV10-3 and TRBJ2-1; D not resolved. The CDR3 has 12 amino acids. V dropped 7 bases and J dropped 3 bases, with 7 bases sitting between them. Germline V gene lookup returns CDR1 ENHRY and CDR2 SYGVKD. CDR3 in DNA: TGTGCCATCACAACGAACTACAATGAGCAGTTCTTC. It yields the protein CAITTNYNEQFF.

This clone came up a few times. DNA for the CDR3: TGTGCCAGCAGACCTAGGGGGCGAAGCACTGAAGCTTTCTTT. This encodes CASRPRGRSTEAFF. V is TRBV6-5 and J is TRBJ1-1; 7 bases agree with TRBD1. The CDR3 is made up of 14 amino acids. J lost 4 bases, V lost 6 bases, and 8 bases had no gene match. Germline V lookup: CDR1 MNHEY, CDR2 SVGAGI.

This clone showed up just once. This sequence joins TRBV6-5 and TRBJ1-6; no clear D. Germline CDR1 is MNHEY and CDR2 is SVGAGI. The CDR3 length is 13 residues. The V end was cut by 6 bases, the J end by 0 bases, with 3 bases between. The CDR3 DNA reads TGTGCCAGCAGGGTCTCCTATAATTCACCCCTCCACTTT. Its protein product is CASRVSYNSPLHF.

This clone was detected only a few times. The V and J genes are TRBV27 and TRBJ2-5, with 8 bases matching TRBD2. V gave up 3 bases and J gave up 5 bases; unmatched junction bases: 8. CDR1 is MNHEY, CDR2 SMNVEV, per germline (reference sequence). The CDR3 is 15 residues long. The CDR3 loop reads CASSLGSGVAETQYF. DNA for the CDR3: TGTGCCAGCAGTTTGGGTAGCGGGGTTGCGGAGACCCAGTACTTC.

The CDR3 DNA reads as TGTGCCAGCAGTACGCGACGGGGGGGCCGCGATGAGCAGTTCTTC. Its translation is CASSTRRGGRDEQFF. This rearrangement joins TRBV6-5 to TRBJ2-1; TRBD2 matches at 8 bases. The V gene end was trimmed by 5 bases and the J gene end by 8 bases; junction bases not matched to a gene: 11. Germline CDR1 reads MNHEY; CDR2 reads SVGAGI. The CDR3 contains 15 residues.

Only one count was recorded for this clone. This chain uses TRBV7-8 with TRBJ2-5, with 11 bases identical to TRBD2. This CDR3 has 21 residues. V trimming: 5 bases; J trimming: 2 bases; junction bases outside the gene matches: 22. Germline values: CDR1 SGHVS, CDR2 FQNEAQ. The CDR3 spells CASSHGQPIRTSGLFQETQYF. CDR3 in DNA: TGTGCCAGCAGCCATGGACAGCCGATCAGGACTAGCGGGCTTTTTCAAGAGACCCAGTACTTC. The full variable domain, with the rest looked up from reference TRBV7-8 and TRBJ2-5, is GAGVSQSPRYKVAKRGQDVALRCDPISGHVSLFWYQQALGQGPEFLTYFQNEAQLDKSGLPSDRFFAERPEGSVSTLKIQRTQQEDSAVYLCASSHGQPIRTSGLFQETQYFGPGTRLLVL.

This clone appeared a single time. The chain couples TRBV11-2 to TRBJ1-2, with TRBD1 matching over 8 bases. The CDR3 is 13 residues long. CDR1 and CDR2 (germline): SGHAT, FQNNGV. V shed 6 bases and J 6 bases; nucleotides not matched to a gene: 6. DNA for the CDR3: TGTGCCAGCAGACCCCAGGGGGCGCATGGCTACACCTTC. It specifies CASRPQGAHGYTF.

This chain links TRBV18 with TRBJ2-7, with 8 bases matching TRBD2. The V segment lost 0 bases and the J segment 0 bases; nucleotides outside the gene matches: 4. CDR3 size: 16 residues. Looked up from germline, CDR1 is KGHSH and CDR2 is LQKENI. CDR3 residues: CASSPPSGGSSYEQYF. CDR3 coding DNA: TGTGCCAGCTCACCACCCAGCGGGGGTAGCTCCTACGAGCAGTACTTC.

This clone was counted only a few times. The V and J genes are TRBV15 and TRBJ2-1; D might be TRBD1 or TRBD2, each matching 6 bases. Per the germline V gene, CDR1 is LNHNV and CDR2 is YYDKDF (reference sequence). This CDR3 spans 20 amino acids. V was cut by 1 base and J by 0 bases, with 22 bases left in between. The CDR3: CATSRGPRGLLLNSYNEQFF. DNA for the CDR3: TGTGCCACCAGCAGAGGCCCCAGGGGACTCTTACTTAACTCCTACAATGAGCAGTTCTTC.